The TCR beta chain described here comes from a study of shared clonotypes between healthy human individuals. Regarding the study as a whole: Several donors had around 5.5% of their naive CD4 clonotypes in common.

Naivety among CD8 cells was defined by CD45RO negativity and positive CCR7 selection, thereby excluding terminally differentiated effector memory CD45RA+ cells. Donors included only healthy HIV-negative adults lacking recent acute infections or vaccinations. Several immunoSEQ 96-well plates shared each subset's DNA, each plate a replicate. Profiling relied on immunoSEQ multiplex PCR, and the TCRdb table lists in-frame clones only, not all of them. The sample includes around 2,100,000 clones, 85% to 95% of them seen just once. Worth noting for this clone: Its antigen is currently unknown.

The TCR comes from a man younger than 35 in good health. Sequencing used naive CD8+ T cells sorted from blood.

This CDR3 reads CASSPGECRYF. The CDR3 bases are TGTGCCAGCAGTCCCGGGGAGTGCCGATACTTC. The chain is built from TRBV6-7 and TRBJ2-7; the D gene is possibly TRBD2 (5 bases). TRBV6-7 is an open reading frame, and its role is uncertain. The V and J ends lost 5 bases and 13 bases respectively, with 15 bases between them. The CDR3 is made up of 11 amino acids.